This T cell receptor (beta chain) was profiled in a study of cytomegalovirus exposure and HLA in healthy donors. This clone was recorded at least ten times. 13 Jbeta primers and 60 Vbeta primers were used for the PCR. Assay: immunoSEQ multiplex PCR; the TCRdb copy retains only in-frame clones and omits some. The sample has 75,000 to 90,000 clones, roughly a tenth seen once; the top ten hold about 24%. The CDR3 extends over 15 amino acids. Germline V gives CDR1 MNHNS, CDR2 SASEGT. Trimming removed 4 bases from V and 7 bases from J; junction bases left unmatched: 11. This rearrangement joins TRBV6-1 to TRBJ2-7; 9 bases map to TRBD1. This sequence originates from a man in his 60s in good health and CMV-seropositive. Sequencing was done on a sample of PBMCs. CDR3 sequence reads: CASSVDGTGSREQYV. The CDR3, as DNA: TGTGCCAGCAGTGTTGATGGGACAGGGTCGAGGGAGCAGTACGTC.